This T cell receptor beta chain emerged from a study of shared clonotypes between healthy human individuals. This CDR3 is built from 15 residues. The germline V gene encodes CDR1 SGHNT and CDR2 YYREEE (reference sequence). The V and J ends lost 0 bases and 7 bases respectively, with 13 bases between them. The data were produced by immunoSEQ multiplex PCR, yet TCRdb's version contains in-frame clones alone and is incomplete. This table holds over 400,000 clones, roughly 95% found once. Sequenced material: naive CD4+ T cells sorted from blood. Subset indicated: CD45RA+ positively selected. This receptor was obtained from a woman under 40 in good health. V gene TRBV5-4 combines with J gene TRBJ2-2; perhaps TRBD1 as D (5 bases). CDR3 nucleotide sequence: TGTGCCAGCAGCTTGGCCAGGGAAGGTCACGGGGAGCTGTTTTTT. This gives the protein CASSLAREGHGELFF.